The T cell receptor beta chain under discussion was sequenced for a study of blood T cell repertoires in COVID-19. Seattle-derived patients entered the study during active infection and were followed longitudinally. The data were produced by immunoSEQ multiplex PCR, yet TCRdb's version contains in-frame clones alone and is incomplete. Of some 360,000 clones in the sample, approximately 89% were seen once. The CDR3 loop spans 17 amino acids. V lost 2 bases to trimming and J lost 5 bases, with 19 bases between them. Germline-derived CDR1 and CDR2 are SGHRS and YFSETQ. The V gene is TRBV5-1, the J gene TRBJ1-4; D is possibly TRBD1 (5 bases). The sequence was collected from a woman in her sixties or seventies with COVID-19, enrolled during active disease. The specimen was peripheral blood. The CDR3 spells CASSLETNVGANEKLFF. The CDR3 DNA reads as TGCGCCAGCAGCTTAGAAACCAACGTAGGGGCGAATGAAAAACTGTTTTTT.